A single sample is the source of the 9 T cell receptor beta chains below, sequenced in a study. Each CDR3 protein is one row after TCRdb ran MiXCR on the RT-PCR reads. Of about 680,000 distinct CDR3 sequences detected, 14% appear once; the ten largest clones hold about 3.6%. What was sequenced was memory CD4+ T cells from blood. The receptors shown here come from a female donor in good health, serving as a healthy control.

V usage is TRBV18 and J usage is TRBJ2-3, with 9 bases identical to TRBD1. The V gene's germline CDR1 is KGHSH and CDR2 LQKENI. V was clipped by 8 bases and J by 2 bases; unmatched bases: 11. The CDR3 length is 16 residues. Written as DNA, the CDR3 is TGTGCCAGCACGCGAAGGAGGGACAGGGACACAGATACGCAGTATTTT. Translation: CASTRRRDRDTDTQYF.

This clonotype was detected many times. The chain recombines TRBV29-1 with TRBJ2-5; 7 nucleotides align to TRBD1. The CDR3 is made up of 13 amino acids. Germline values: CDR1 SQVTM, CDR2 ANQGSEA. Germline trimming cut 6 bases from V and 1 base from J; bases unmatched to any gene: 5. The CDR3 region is CSVPGTAQETQYF. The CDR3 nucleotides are TGCAGCGTCCCTGGGACAGCCCAAGAGACCCAGTACTTC.

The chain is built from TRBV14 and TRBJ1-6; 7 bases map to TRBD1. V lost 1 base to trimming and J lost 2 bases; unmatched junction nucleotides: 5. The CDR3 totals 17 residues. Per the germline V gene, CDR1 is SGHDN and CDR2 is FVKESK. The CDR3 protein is CASSQAAGGTYNSPLHF. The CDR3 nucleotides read TGTGCCAGCAGCCAAGCGGCAGGGGGTACCTATAATTCACCCCTCCACTTT.

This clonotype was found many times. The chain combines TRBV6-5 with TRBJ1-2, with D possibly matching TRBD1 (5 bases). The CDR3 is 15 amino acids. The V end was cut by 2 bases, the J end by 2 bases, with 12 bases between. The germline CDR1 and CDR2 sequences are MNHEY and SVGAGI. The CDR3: CASSYRGRGNYGYTF. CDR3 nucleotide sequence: TGTGCCAGCAGTTACAGGGGTAGGGGAAACTATGGCTACACCTTC.

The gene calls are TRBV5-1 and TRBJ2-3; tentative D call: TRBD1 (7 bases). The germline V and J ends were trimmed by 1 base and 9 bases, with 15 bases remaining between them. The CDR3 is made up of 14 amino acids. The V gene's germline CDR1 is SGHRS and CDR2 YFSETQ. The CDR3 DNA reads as TGCGCCAGCAGCTTGTCATCCCCAGGGGGGACGCAGTATTTT. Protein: CASSLSSPGGTQYF.

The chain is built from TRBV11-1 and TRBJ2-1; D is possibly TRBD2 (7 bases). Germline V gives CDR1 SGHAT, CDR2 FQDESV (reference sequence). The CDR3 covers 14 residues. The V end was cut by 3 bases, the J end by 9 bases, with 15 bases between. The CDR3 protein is CASSLRAGAAEQFF. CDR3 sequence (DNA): TGTGCCAGCAGCTTGAGGGCGGGGGCGGCTGAGCAGTTCTTC.

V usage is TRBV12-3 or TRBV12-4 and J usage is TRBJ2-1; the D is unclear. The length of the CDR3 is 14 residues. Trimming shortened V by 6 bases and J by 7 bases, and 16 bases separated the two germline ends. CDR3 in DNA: TGTGCCAGCAGCCGTCATGGGTCTGGGAATGAGCAGTTCTTC. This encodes CASSRHGSGNEQFF.

For the CDR3, the DNA is TGCAGTGCTAGAGATAATTGGAATAACCACAATGAGCAGTTCTTC. It encodes CSARDNWNNHNEQFF. V and J are TRBV20-1 and TRBJ2-1; D ambiguous. V was shortened by 0 bases and J by 5 bases, with 14 bases between the two germline ends. There are 15 residues in the CDR3. Germline V lookup: CDR1 DFQATT, CDR2 SNEGSKA (reference sequence).

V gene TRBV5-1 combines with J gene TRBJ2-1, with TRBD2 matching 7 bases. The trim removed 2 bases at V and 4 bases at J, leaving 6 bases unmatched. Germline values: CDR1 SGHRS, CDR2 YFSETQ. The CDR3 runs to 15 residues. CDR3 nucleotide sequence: TGCGCCAGCAGCTTCTCCCTAGCGGCATACAATGAGCAGTTCTTC. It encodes CASSFSLAAYNEQFF.